The present T cell receptor (beta chain) was sequenced within a study of neurological immune-mediated disorders. Study in general: There were around 35 multiple sclerosis patients; about 31 were relapsing-remitting and 3 were secondary progressive. Study-level points and caveats: Among expanded clones, no CDR3 amino acid sequences were shared across subjects, a pattern suggesting private repertoires in all groups.

This clonotype has ten or more counts. Its cognate antigen is unknown. Preparation of the unsorted libraries drew on 2 million PBMCs stored at -80 C. Synthesis of cDNA was performed by 5'RACE using 10-nucleotide random UMIs. TCRdb reprocessed the 5' RACE reads via MiXCR and lists one record per CDR3 protein. The sample shows 50,000 to 70,000 distinct CDR3 sequences, around 2.3% of them seen only once. CDR1 is DFQATT and CDR2 is SNEGSKA in the germline V gene (reference sequence). The V and J ends lost 4 bases and 7 bases respectively, with 16 bases between them. The CDR3 loop spans 14 amino acids. This TCR derives from a man aged 45 to 65 with multiple sclerosis. The sequenced sample was PBMCs. J is TRBJ2-2 and V is TRBV20-1; D is unclear. As DNA, the CDR3 is TGCAGTGCTAAATCGGGCCCGCGCGGCGGGGAGCTGTTTTTT. Amino acids: CSAKSGPRGGELFF.